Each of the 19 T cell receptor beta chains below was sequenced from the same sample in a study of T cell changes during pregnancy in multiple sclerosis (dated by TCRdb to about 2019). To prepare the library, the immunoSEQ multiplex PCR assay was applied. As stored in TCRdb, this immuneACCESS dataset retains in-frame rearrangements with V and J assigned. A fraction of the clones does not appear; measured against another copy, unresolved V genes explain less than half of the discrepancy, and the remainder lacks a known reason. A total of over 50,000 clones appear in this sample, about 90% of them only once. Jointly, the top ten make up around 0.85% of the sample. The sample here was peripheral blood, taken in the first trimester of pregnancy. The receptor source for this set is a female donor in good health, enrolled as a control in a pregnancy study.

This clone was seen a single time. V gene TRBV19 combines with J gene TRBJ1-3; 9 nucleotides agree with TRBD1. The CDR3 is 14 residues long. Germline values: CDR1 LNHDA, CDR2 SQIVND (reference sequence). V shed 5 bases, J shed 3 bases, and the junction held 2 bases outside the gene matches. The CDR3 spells CASSGQGYGNTIYF. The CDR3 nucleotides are TGTGCCAGTAGTGGACAGGGGTATGGAAACACCATATATTTT.

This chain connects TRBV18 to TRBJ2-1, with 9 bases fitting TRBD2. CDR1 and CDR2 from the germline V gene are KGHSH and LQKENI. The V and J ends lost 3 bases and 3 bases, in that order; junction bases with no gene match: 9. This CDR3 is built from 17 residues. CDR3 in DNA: TGTGCCAGCTCACCTCGACTAGCGGTTGAAAACTACAATGAGCAGTTCTTC. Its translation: CASSPRLAVENYNEQFF.

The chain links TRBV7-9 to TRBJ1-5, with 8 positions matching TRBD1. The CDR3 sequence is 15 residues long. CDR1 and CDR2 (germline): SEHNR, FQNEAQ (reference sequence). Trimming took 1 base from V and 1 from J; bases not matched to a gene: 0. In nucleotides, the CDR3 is TGTGCCAGCAGCTTAGGACAGGGGAGCAATCAGCCCCAGCATTTT. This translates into CASSLGQGSNQPQHF.

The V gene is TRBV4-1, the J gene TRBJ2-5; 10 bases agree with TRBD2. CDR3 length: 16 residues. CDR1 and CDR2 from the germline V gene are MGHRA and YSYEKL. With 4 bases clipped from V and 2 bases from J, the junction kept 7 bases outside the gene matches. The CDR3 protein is CASSPDIAGGQETQYF. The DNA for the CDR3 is TGCGCCAGCAGCCCAGACATAGCGGGGGGTCAAGAGACCCAGTACTTC.

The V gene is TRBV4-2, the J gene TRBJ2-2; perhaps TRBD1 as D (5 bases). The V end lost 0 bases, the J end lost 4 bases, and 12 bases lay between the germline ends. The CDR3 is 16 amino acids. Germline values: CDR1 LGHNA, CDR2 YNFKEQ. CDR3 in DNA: TGTGCCAGCAGCCAAGATCTTAGACAGATCACCGGGGAGCTGTTTTTT. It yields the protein CASSQDLRQITGELFF.

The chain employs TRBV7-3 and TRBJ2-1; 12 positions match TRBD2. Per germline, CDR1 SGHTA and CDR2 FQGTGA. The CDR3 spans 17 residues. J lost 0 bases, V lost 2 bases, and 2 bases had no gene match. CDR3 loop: CASSLGLAGSSYNEQFF. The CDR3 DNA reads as TGTGCCAGCAGCTTAGGACTAGCGGGAAGCTCCTACAATGAGCAGTTCTTC.

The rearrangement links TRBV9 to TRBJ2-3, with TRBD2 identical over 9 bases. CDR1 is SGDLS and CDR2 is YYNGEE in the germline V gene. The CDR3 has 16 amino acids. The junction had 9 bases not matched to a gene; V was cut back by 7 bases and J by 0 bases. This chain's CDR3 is CASEAGGSTSTDTQYF. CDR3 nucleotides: TGTGCCAGCGAGGCGGGAGGGAGTACTAGCACAGATACGCAGTATTTT.

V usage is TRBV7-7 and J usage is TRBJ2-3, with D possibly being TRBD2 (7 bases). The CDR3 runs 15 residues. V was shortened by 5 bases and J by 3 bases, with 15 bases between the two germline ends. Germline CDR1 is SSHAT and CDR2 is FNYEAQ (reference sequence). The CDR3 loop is CASSRGGGRTDTQYF. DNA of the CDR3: TGTGCCAGCAGCCGGGGCGGGGGCCGAACAGATACGCAGTATTTT.

CDR3 residues: CASSLRGQKSTDTQYF. CDR3 nucleotides: TGTGCCAGCAGCTTAAGGGGCCAAAAAAGCACAGATACGCAGTATTTT. The chain employs TRBV7-9 and TRBJ2-3, with a tentative D call TRBD1 (5 bases). Germline CDR1 is SEHNR and CDR2 is FQNEAQ (reference sequence). CDR3 length: 16 amino acids. Deletions cut 2 bases from V and 0 bases from J, with 12 bases between.

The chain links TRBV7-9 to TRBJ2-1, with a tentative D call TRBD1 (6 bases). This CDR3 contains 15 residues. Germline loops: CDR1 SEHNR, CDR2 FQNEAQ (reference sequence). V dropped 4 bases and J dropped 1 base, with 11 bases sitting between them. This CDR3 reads CASSSYRVSYNEQFF. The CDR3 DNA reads TGTGCCAGCAGCTCCTACAGGGTGTCCTACAATGAGCAGTTCTTC.

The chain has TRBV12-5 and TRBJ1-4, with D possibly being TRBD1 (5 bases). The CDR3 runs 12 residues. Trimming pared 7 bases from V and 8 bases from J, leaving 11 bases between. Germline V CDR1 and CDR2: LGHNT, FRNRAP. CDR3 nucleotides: TGTGCTAGTGTAGGGGTAGAGGAAAAACTGTTTTTT. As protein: CASVGVEEKLFF. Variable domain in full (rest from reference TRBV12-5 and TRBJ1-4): DARVTQTPRHKVTEMGQEVTMRCQPILGHNTVFWYRQTMMQGLELLAYFRNRAPLDDSGMPKDRFSAEMPDATLATLKIQPSEPRDSAVYFCASVGVEEKLFFGSGTQLSVL.

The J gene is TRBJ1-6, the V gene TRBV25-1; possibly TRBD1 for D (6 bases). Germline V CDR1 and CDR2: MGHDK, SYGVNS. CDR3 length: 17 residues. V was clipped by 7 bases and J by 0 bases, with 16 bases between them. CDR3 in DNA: TGTGCCAGCACGAGGGGGGGACCTAGCTCCTATAATTCACCCCTCCACTTT. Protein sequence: CASTRGGPSSYNSPLHF.

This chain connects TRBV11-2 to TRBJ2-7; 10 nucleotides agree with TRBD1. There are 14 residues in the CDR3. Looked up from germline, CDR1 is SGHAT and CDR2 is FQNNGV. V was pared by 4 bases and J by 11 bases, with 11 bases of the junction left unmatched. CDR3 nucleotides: TGTGCCAGCAGCTCCGGGACAGGGGATGGAATCGAGTACTTC. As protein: CASSSGTGDGIEYF.

The CDR3 nucleotides are TGTGCCAGCAGCTTAGTGGAGGGGTACGGCTACACCTTC. Translating gives CASSLVEGYGYTF. This rearrangement joins TRBV7-9 to TRBJ1-2, with a possible D match to TRBD1 (5 bases). The CDR3 runs 13 residues. Germline V CDR1 and CDR2: SEHNR, FQNEAQ (reference sequence). The V and J ends lost 1 base and 8 bases respectively, with 11 bases between them.

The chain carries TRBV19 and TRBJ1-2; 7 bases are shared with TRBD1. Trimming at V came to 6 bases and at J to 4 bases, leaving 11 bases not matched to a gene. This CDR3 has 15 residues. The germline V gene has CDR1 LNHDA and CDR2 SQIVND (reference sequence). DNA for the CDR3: TGTGCCAGTAGCCCGCAGGGGAACAGGGGCTATGGCTACACCTTC. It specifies CASSPQGNRGYGYTF.

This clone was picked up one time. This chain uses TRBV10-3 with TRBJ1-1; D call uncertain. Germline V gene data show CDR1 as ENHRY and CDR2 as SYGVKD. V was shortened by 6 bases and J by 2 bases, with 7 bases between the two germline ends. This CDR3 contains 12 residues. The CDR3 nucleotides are TGTGCCATCAGCGGCGGCAACACTGAAGCTTTCTTT. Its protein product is CAISGGNTEAFF.

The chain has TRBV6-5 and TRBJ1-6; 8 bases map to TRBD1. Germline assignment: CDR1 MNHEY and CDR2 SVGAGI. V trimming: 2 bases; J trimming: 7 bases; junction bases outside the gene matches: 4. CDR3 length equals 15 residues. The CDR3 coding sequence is TGTGCCAGCAGTTACGGACAGGGTGGGAATTCACCCCTCCACTTT. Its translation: CASSYGQGGNSPLHF.

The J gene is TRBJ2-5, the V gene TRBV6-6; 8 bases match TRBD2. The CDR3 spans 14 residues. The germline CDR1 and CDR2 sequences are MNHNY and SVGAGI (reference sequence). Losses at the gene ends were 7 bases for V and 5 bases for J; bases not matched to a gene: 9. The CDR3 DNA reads TGTGCCAGCACTTGGGGAGCGGGGGAGGAGACCCAGTACTTC. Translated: CASTWGAGEETQYF.

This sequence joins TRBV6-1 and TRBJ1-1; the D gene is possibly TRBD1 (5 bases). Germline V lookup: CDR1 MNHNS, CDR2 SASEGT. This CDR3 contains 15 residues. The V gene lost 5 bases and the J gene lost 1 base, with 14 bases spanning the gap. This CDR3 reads CASSTLGHTNTEAFF. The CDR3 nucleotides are TGTGCCAGCAGTACCTTAGGACACACGAACACTGAAGCTTTCTTT.